The 22 T cell receptor beta chains below come from one sample, sequenced in a study of T cells after yellow fever vaccination. TCRdb used MiXCR to reprocess the 5' RACE reads, holding one entry per CDR3 protein. The data hold hundreds of thousands of distinct CDR3 sequences, with about 17% observed a single time. The specimen comprised PBMCs, sampled more than 4 days after the first yellow fever vaccination. The receptors stem from a man aged 18-30 years who received the YFV17D yellow fever vaccine.

This clonotype showed up just a few times. This chain uses TRBV12-3 or TRBV12-4 with TRBJ1-2; D is unresolved. V lost 5 bases, J lost 4 bases, and 14 bases lay in between. The CDR3 spans 14 residues. The CDR3 bases are TGTGCCAGCAGTCCTAAGAGACTACCCTATGGCTACACCTTC. It encodes CASSPKRLPYGYTF.

This clonotype was detected only a few times. The chain combines TRBV15 with TRBJ2-5; the D is unclear. This CDR3 spans 14 amino acids. Germline CDR1 is LNHNV and CDR2 is YYDKDF (reference sequence). With 1 base removed from V and 3 bases from J, the gap between germline ends came to 9 bases. The CDR3 DNA sequence: TGTGCCACCAGCAGAGCGGCGGTAGAAGAGACCCAGTACTTC. Translation: CATSRAAVEETQYF.

The CDR3 is CASSKDRGRGTEAFF. As DNA, the CDR3 is TGTGCCAGCAGTAAGGACAGGGGAAGGGGAACTGAAGCTTTCTTT. The chain couples TRBV12-3 or TRBV12-4 to TRBJ1-1, with 9 bases that match TRBD1. J lost 5 bases, V lost 5 bases, and 9 bases had no gene match. CDR3 length: 15 residues.

The sample holds many counts of this clonotype. The chain uses TRBV12-3 or TRBV12-4 and TRBJ1-4; 10 bases fit TRBD1. This CDR3 is built from 14 residues. The junction had 6 bases not matched to a gene; V was cut back by 6 bases and J by 8 bases. This CDR3 is CASSTGQGYEKLFF. CDR3 in DNA: TGTGCCAGCAGCACGGGACAGGGGTACGAAAAACTGTTTTTT.

The V and J genes are TRBV4-3 and TRBJ2-1, with 8 bases lining up with TRBD1. V gave up 4 bases and J gave up 0 bases; unmatched junction bases: 8. Germline lookup yields CDR1 LGHNA and CDR2 YSLEER. The CDR3 is 17 residues long. CDR3 protein: CASSPIAGTGSYNEQFF. The CDR3, as DNA: TGCGCCAGCAGCCCCATAGCAGGGACAGGCTCCTACAATGAGCAGTTCTTC.

The chain is built from TRBV14 and TRBJ2-3; TRBD1 is a possible D gene (5 bases). The CDR3 sequence is 11 residues long. The germline gives CDR1 SGHDN, CDR2 FVKESK. V was cut by 5 bases and J by 8 bases, with 8 bases left in between. The CDR3 is CASSMGPTQYF. DNA for the CDR3: TGTGCCAGCAGCATGGGGCCTACGCAGTATTTT.

The DNA for the CDR3 is TGTGCCAGCAGTTTGTTAGCGGGGGTGGGCACAGATACGCAGTATTTT. It is translated as CASSLLAGVGTDTQYF. This sequence joins TRBV12-3 or TRBV12-4 and TRBJ2-3; 9 positions match TRBD2. The CDR3 length is 16 residues. Losses at the gene ends were 3 bases for V and 1 base for J; bases not matched to a gene: 5.

V and J are TRBV7-9 and TRBJ2-2; weak D call: TRBD1 (5 bases). The CDR3 contains 15 residues. Germline V CDR1 and CDR2: SEHNR, FQNEAQ (reference sequence). V shed 5 bases and J shed 0 bases, with 10 bases lying between them. Written as DNA, the CDR3 is TGTGCCAGCAGCCACAGGCTCGCGAACACCGGGGAGCTGTTTTTT. It translates to CASSHRLANTGELFF.

The V gene is TRBV25-1, the J gene TRBJ2-5; the D gene is possibly TRBD1 (5 bases). CDR1 and CDR2 from the germline V gene are MGHDK and SYGVNS. V was trimmed by 4 bases and J by 5 bases, leaving 17 bases between them. The CDR3 spans 15 residues. The CDR3 DNA follows: TGTGCCAGCAGTGCGACAGTCGGAAGGGCCGAGACCCAGTACTTC. Protein: CASSATVGRAETQYF.

In this sample, this clonotype turned up a few times. The rearrangement joins TRBV21-1 to TRBJ2-7; TRBD1 is the table's D call, not checked against the DNA. TRBV21-1 is tagged as a pseudogene. The CDR3 totals 16 residues. The CDR3 DNA sequence: TGTGCCAGCAGCAAAGTTACACAGGGGATCTATTACGAGCAGTACGTC. Its translation is CASSKVTQGIYYEQYV.

Here the CDR3 reads CASSFRPSRGRFGREQYV. The CDR3 DNA reads TGTGCCAGCAGTTTCCGACCGAGCAGGGGGCGATTCGGTCGCGAGCAGTACGTC. The rearrangement joins TRBV28 to TRBJ2-7, with 8 bases aligning to TRBD1. Germline CDR1 is MDHEN and CDR2 is SYDVKM. V lost 3 bases to trimming and J lost 6 bases; unmatched junction nucleotides: 19. This CDR3 comprises 18 residues.

This clonotype was seen a handful of times. The genes are TRBV5-1 and TRBJ2-2, with TRBD2 as a possible D gene (5 bases). Trimming cost V 0 bases and J 0 bases, with 12 bases left between them. The CDR3 covers 17 residues. Germline V gene sequence: CDR1 SGHRS, CDR2 YFSETQ. CDR3 region: CASSLGSGYPNTGELFF. The CDR3 DNA reads as TGCGCCAGCAGCTTGGGATCGGGGTACCCGAACACCGGGGAGCTGTTTTTT. The variable domain in full, with the rest retrieved from reference TRBV5-1 and TRBJ2-2, is KAGVTQTPRYLIKTRGQQVTLSCSPISGHRSVSWYQQTPGQGLQFLFEYFSETQRNKGNFPGRFSGRQFSNSRSEMNVSTLELGDSALYLCASSLGSGYPNTGELFFGEGSRLTVL.

This clonotype has more than one count but fewer than ten. The chain uses TRBV6-2 or TRBV6-3 and TRBJ2-2; no reliable D call. The CDR3 has 15 residues. Germline V gene data show CDR1 as MNHEY and CDR2 as SVGEGT. Deletions cut 2 bases from V and 0 bases from J, with 7 bases between. This CDR3 reads CASSYPYSNTGELFF. The CDR3 DNA is TGTGCCAGCAGTTACCCATATTCGAACACCGGGGAGCTGTTTTTT.

This clonotype was seen a few times. This rearrangement joins TRBV7-6 to TRBJ1-1, with D possibly matching TRBD1 (6 bases). V was trimmed by 6 bases and J by 2 bases, leaving 13 bases between them. Looked up from germline, CDR1 is SGHVS and CDR2 is FNYEAQ. This CDR3 has 14 amino acids. The CDR3 coding sequence is TGTGCCAGCAGGCCAATACAGGGTAACACTGAAGCTTTCTTT. Translation: CASRPIQGNTEAFF.

This clonotype was detected only a few times. V is TRBV7-6 and J is TRBJ2-3; D remains unclear. V lost 0 bases and J lost 6, with 7 bases in between. Looked up from germline, CDR1 is SGHVS and CDR2 is FNYEAQ. The length of the CDR3 is 13 residues. The CDR3 sequence: CASSLALGDTQYF. For the CDR3, the DNA is TGTGCCAGCAGCTTAGCTTTAGGGGATACGCAGTATTTT.

The chain carries TRBV11-2 and TRBJ1-1, with D possibly matching TRBD1 (5 bases). V lost 1 base and J 3 bases, leaving 12 bases between the germline ends. The CDR3 contains 15 residues. The germline CDR1 and CDR2 sequences are SGHAT and FQNNGV. The CDR3 reads CASSLARGSDTEAFF. CDR3 DNA sequence: TGTGCCAGCAGCTTAGCGAGGGGATCTGACACTGAAGCTTTCTTT.

J is TRBJ2-1 and V is TRBV4-3; 8 bases agree with TRBD2. The CDR3 length is 17 residues. The J segment lost 5 bases and the V segment lost 0 bases, leaving 9 bases of the junction unmatched. CDR1 and CDR2 from the germline V gene are LGHNA and YSLEER. This chain's CDR3 is CASSQDLSGGRNNEQFF. DNA for the CDR3: TGCGCCAGCAGCCAAGACCTCTCGGGGGGGCGCAACAATGAGCAGTTCTTC.

The chain employs TRBV7-9 and TRBJ2-2; D remains ambiguous. The CDR3 runs to 11 residues. Germline lookup yields CDR1 SEHNR and CDR2 FQNEAQ (reference sequence). The CDR3 loop reads CASQVAGELFF. The CDR3 nucleotides are TGTGCTTCCCAAGTCGCCGGGGAGCTGTTTTTT.

This chain joins TRBV4-1 and TRBJ1-2; tentatively, D is TRBD1 (6 bases). The CDR3 sequence is 13 residues long. The germline V gene encodes CDR1 MGHRA and CDR2 YSYEKL. Trimming stripped 5 bases from V and 4 bases from J, with 11 bases between. CDR3 nucleotide sequence: TGCGCCAGCAGCGCGGGGGCTTCCTATGGCTACACCTTC. Its translation: CASSAGASYGYTF.

V is TRBV4-1 and J is TRBJ2-3, with TRBD2 matching 15 bases. This CDR3 is built from 19 residues. Germline assignment: CDR1 MGHRA and CDR2 YSYEKL. Trimming took 3 bases from V and 2 from J; bases not matched to a gene: 9. CDR3 residues: CASSHPGLAGGEDTDTQYF. In DNA form, the CDR3 reads TGCGCCAGCAGCCACCCGGGACTAGCGGGGGGCGAAGACACAGATACGCAGTATTTT.

This clonotype was detected only a few times. The CDR3 bases are TGTGCCAGCAGCGAGACGTGGGGACTAGCGGCCACAGATACGCAGTATTTT. It is translated as CASSETWGLAATDTQYF. The rearrangement uses TRBV6-2 or TRBV6-3 and TRBJ2-3, with TRBD2 matching over 11 bases. CDR1 and CDR2 from the germline V gene are MNHEY and SVGEGT. The CDR3 has 17 residues. V shed 6 bases, J shed 2 bases, and the junction held 10 bases outside the gene matches.

This clonotype was found a few times. V usage is TRBV7-9 and J usage is TRBJ2-1, with 8 bases fitting TRBD1. Trimming took 2 bases from V and 1 from J; bases not matched to a gene: 7. Germline V CDR1 and CDR2: SEHNR, FQNEAQ (reference sequence). This CDR3 comprises 17 residues. The CDR3 sequence: CASSLRPGTGSYNEQFF. The CDR3 DNA is TGTGCCAGCAGCTTACGACCCGGGACAGGATCCTACAATGAGCAGTTCTTC.